The sequence of this T cell receptor beta chain was determined in a study of response to subunit inactivated influenza vaccine. Findings and limits, study-wide: New T cells are recruited in small numbers by each seasonal influenza vaccination, according to the authors' suggestion.

Germline lookup yields CDR1 LGHNA and CDR2 YNFKEQ. J lost 2 bases, V lost 3 bases, and 11 bases had no gene match. The CDR3 has 18 residues. TCRdb called the RT-PCR reads again in MiXCR, with one record for every CDR3 protein. The profile shows 650,000 to 850,000 distinct CDR3 sequences, about 15% of them singletons. This clonotype occurred a few times. Antigen specificity is unknown. V gene TRBV4-2 combines with J gene TRBJ2-7, with 12 positions matching TRBD2. This material consisted of PBMCs from blood, taken less than 15 days before vaccination. The TCR originated in a man between 45 and 60 years old who received an inactivated influenza vaccine. The CDR3: CASSHHTRTSGNTYEQYF. The CDR3 nucleotides are TGTGCCAGCAGCCACCACACCCGGACTAGCGGGAACACCTACGAGCAGTACTTC.